These T cell receptor beta chains were read from a single sample in a study of cytomegalovirus exposure and HLA in healthy donors. The table came from immunoSEQ multiplex PCR; TCRdb's copy has only in-frame clones and leaves some out. The profile covers 150,000 to 200,000 clones, with around 80% appearing a single time and approximately 2% taken by the ten largest. The sample taken for sequencing was PBMCs. These receptors were taken from a young man in good health and CMV-seronegative. Each CDR3 is given with its conserved first and last residue. A D gene is named only where the DNA matches it firmly. Clone size is stated in some rows and not others, as once, few, many or a class when expanded.

V: TRBV6-5
J: TRBJ2-7
size: few
D: TRBD2
DNA: TGTGCCAGCAGTTCCTTAACTAGCGGGAGAACCTACGAGCAGTACTTC
CDR3: CASSSLTSGRTYEQYF

V: TRBV4-2
J: TRBJ2-1
size: few
D: TRBD2
DNA: TGTGCCAGCAGCCAAAAAGCCGGGACTAGCGCAGAGGTCGATGAGCAGTTCTTC
CDR3: CASSQKAGTSAEVDEQFF

V: TRBV2
J: TRBJ2-7
size: -
D: TRBD1
DNA: TGTGCCAGCAGCTTTGACAGGGCATCCTACGAGCAGTACTTC
CDR3: CASSFDRASYEQYF

V: TRBV7-6
J: TRBJ1-4
size: once
D: -
DNA: TGTGCCAGCAGGAGGGCCACTAATGAAAAACTGTTTTTT
CDR3: CASRRATNEKLFF

V: TRBV28
J: TRBJ1-4
size: -
D: -
DNA: TGTGCCAGCAGTTCCCGAGGGACAACTAATGAAAAACTGTTTTTT
CDR3: CASSSRGTTNEKLFF

V: TRBV13
J: TRBJ1-4
size: -
D: -
DNA: TGTGCCAGCAGCTCGACCGGGAGTAATGAAAAACTGTTTTTT
CDR3: CASSSTGSNEKLFF

V: TRBV5-1
J: TRBJ2-5
size: -
D: -
DNA: TGCGCCAGCAGCTTGAGTTCAACAGGGAGCCAAGAGACCCAGTACTTC
CDR3: CASSLSSTGSQETQYF

V: TRBV4-1
J: TRBJ2-7
size: -
D: TRBD2
DNA: TGCGCCAGCAGCCAGACATCTAGCGGCTACGAGCAGTACTTC
CDR3: CASSQTSSGYEQYF

V: TRBV13
J: TRBJ2-7
size: few
D: -
DNA: TGTGCCAGCAGCTTAAGAGGGAGTAGGTACGAGCAGTACTTC
CDR3: CASSLRGSRYEQYF

V: TRBV27
J: TRBJ1-4
size: once
D: TRBD1
DNA: TGTGCCAGCAGTTACGGACAGGGGGCGCGGAAACTGTTTTTT
CDR3: CASSYGQGARKLFF

V: TRBV5-6
J: TRBJ2-7
size: few
D: -
DNA: TGTGCCAGCAGCCCACGACAGGTAACGGCCTACGAGCAGTACTTC
CDR3: CASSPRQVTAYEQYF

V: TRBV11-3
J: TRBJ1-6
size: -
D: -
DNA: TGTGCCAGCAGCTTAGGCCCGGGAACACCCCTCCACTTT
CDR3: CASSLGPGTPLHF

V: TRBV6-1
J: TRBJ2-3
size: -
D: TRBD1
DNA: TGTGCCAGCAGTGGGGGACAGGGGGTGGATACGCAGTATTTT
CDR3: CASSGGQGVDTQYF

V: TRBV11-2
J: TRBJ2-7
size: -
D: TRBD1
DNA: TGTGCCAGCAGCTTAGATCCAGGGGGTTTGTACGAGCAGTACTTC
CDR3: CASSLDPGGLYEQYF

V: TRBV7-9
J: TRBJ2-5
size: few
D: -
DNA: TGTGCCAGCAGCACGTCTGGCAGGGAACCATACCAAGAGACCCAGTACTTC
CDR3: CASSTSGREPYQETQYF

V: TRBV28
J: TRBJ1-6
size: once
D: -
DNA: TGTGCCAGCAGTTTAGTGGAGCAGTCCCTCCACTTT
CDR3: CASSLVEQSLHF

V: TRBV6-6
J: TRBJ1-6
size: -
D: TRBD1
DNA: TGTGCCAGCAGCCAAGGGACAGGGGGCATGTCACCCCTCCACTTT
CDR3: CASSQGTGGMSPLHF

V: TRBV28
J: TRBJ1-5
size: -
D: TRBD1
DNA: TGTGCCAGCAGTGGGGGACAGGGGGTTCAGCCCCAGCATTTT
CDR3: CASSGGQGVQPQHF

V: TRBV29-1
J: TRBJ1-2
size: -
D: TRBD1
DNA: TGCAGCACCCCGGACAGGTTCGACTATGGCTACACCTTC
CDR3: CSTPDRFDYGYTF

V: TRBV28
J: TRBJ2-1
size: -
D: -
DNA: TGTGCCAGCAGTGGGGGGGCAGGTAACAATGAGCAGTTCTTC
CDR3: CASSGGAGNNEQFF

V: TRBV18
J: TRBJ1-5
size: -
D: -
DNA: TGTGCCAGCTCACCATCACAGGGAGGGCATCAGCCCCAGCATTTT
CDR3: CASSPSQGGHQPQHF

V: TRBV5-6
J: TRBJ2-1
size: -
D: TRBD2
DNA: TGTGCCAGCAGATTGACTAGCGGGATCCAAGGCAATGAGCAGTTCTTC
CDR3: CASRLTSGIQGNEQFF

V: TRBV9
J: TRBJ2-7
size: -
D: TRBD2
DNA: TGTGCCAGCAGCGTAGGGGATAATAGCGGGAGGGTCGGCGAGCAGTACTTC
CDR3: CASSVGDNSGRVGEQYF

V: TRBV19
J: TRBJ1-5
size: -
D: TRBD1
DNA: TGTGCCAGTAGACTTGGACAGGGCTGGAATCAGCCCCAGCATTTT
CDR3: CASRLGQGWNQPQHF

V: TRBV5-1
J: TRBJ1-3
size: -
D: -
DNA: TGCGCCAGCAGCCCCGGGGGGGCTGGAAACACCATATATTTT
CDR3: CASSPGGAGNTIYF

V: TRBV2
J: TRBJ2-5
size: once
D: TRBD2
DNA: TGTGCCAGCGGGACTAGCCGGGGCCAAGAGACCCAGTACTTC
CDR3: CASGTSRGQETQYF

V: TRBV25-1
J: TRBJ1-2
size: -
D: -
DNA: TGTGCCAGCACCCCCCCTATGGACTATGGCTACACCTTC
CDR3: CASTPPMDYGYTF

V: TRBV4-1
J: TRBJ1-2
size: -
D: -
DNA: TGCGCCAGCAGCCATTCGACCGGCCCTCTCGGGGACACCTTC
CDR3: CASSHSTGPLGDTF

V: TRBV10-3
J: TRBJ2-7
size: -
D: TRBD1
DNA: TGTGCCATCAGTGAGGGACAGGTCCCCTCCTACGAGCAGTACTTC
CDR3: CAISEGQVPSYEQYF

V: TRBV6-5
J: TRBJ2-7
size: -
D: -
DNA: TGTGCCAGCAGTTACTCGGGGCCGGCAGGGTATGGCGAGCAGTACTTC
CDR3: CASSYSGPAGYGEQYF

V: TRBV14
J: TRBJ2-7
size: few
D: -
DNA: TGTGCCAGCAGCATAACCGCCGGACTTAGCGATGTCGAGCAGTACTTC
CDR3: CASSITAGLSDVEQYF

V: TRBV29-1
J: TRBJ1-3
size: -
D: -
DNA: TGCAGCGTTCTTTTCGCTGGGACAAATAGAAACACCATATATTTT
CDR3: CSVLFAGTNRNTIYF

V: TRBV6-1
J: TRBJ1-2
size: -
D: TRBD1
DNA: TGTGCCAGCAGTGAAGCCGGGACAGGGGATAACTATGGCTACACCTTC
CDR3: CASSEAGTGDNYGYTF

V: TRBV9
J: TRBJ2-5
size: -
D: TRBD2
DNA: TGTGCCAGCAGCGTAGCCCTGACCGGGAGGGGACAAGAGACCCAGTACTTC
CDR3: CASSVALTGRGQETQYF

V: TRBV28
J: TRBJ2-1
size: -
D: TRBD2
DNA: TGTGCCAGCAGTTTTCCCCCCTCAGCGACTAGCGGGAGTCATCGCTCCTACAATGAGCAGTTCTTC
CDR3: CASSFPPSATSGSHRSYNEQFF

V: TRBV7-2
J: TRBJ2-6
size: -
D: -
DNA: TGTGCCAGCAGCTTAGCTCCGCAGGGGCGAAGCTCTGGGGCCAACGTCCTGACTTTC
CDR3: CASSLAPQGRSSGANVLTF

V: TRBV6-4
J: TRBJ2-5
size: -
D: -
DNA: TGTGCCACCGCCTCGGACAGCCAAGAGACCCAGTACTTC
CDR3: CATASDSQETQYF

V: TRBV11-3
J: TRBJ1-1
size: -
D: -
DNA: TGTGCCAGCAGCTTCCAGGGAAACACTGAAGCTTTCTTT
CDR3: CASSFQGNTEAFF

V: TRBV27
J: TRBJ2-6
size: -
D: -
DNA: TGTGCCAGCCACGGGTTCTCTGGGGCCAACGTCCTGACTTTC
CDR3: CASHGFSGANVLTF

V: TRBV5-1
J: TRBJ2-5
size: few
D: TRBD2
DNA: TGCGCCAGCTTTATGGGAGGGCAGGGAGAGACCCAGTACTTC
CDR3: CASFMGGQGETQYF

V: TRBV27
J: TRBJ2-1
size: -
D: -
DNA: TGTGCCAGCAGTTTGGGGGCTGCGATCAATGAGCAGTTCTTC
CDR3: CASSLGAAINEQFF